The rows below give T cell receptor beta chains drawn from one sample of a study of cytomegalovirus exposure and HLA in healthy donors. Sequencing was performed with immunoSEQ multiplex PCR; in TCRdb, only in-frame clones are kept and a portion is missing. The data show 150,000 to 200,000 clones, with roughly 91% seen just once and 4% to 5% held by the top ten. The sequenced material came from PBMCs. These receptors were collected from a man aged 18 to 30 in good health and CMV-seropositive. CDR3s include the opening cysteine and the closing phenylalanine or tryptophan. The D gene is left open where the match is weak. Only part of the rows carry a size: once, few, many, or a class if the clone is expanded.

TRBJ2-3 | - | TRBV10-3 | - | TGTGCCATCAGTGAGTCGATAAGCGGTTCAGATACGCAGTATTTT | CAISESISGSDTQYF
TRBJ2-1 | few | TRBV27 | TRBD2 | TGTGCCAGCAGTTTCACTAGCGGGAGTTTGCTAGTCGACAATGAGCAGTTCTTC | CASSFTSGSLLVDNEQFF
TRBJ1-2 | - | TRBV5-4 | TRBD1 | TGTGCCAGCAGCCCAGGACAGGGCGTTCGCTTAACGAATGGCTACACCTTC | CASSPGQGVRLTNGYTF
TRBJ1-2 | - | TRBV14 | TRBD1 | TGTGCCAGCAGCCCGGACAGGGGGACCTATGGCTACACCTTC | CASSPDRGTYGYTF
TRBJ2-1 | - | TRBV19 | TRBD2 | TGTGCCAGTAGTACCCTAGCGGCCGGTTTGGATGAGCAGTTCTTC | CASSTLAAGLDEQFF
TRBJ2-7 | once | TRBV5-4 | TRBD2 | TGTGCCAGCAGCTCGGGACTAGACTACGAGCAGTACTTC | CASSSGLDYEQYF
TRBJ1-2 | once | TRBV18 | - | TGTGCCAGCTCACACGAGACAGGATTTAACTATGGCTACACCTTC | CASSHETGFNYGYTF
TRBJ2-1 | once | TRBV27 | TRBD1 | TGTGCCAGCAGTTTACACAGGGGTGGTGAGCAGTTCTTC | CASSLHRGGEQFF
TRBJ2-2 | - | TRBV28 | - | TGTGCCAGCAGCGACAGGTTAACAGCGAACACCGGGGAGCTGTTTTTT | CASSDRLTANTGELFF
TRBJ2-6 | - | TRBV5-4 | - | TGTGCCAGCAGCTTCGGTCCTGGGGCCAACGTCCTGACTTTC | CASSFGPGANVLTF
TRBJ2-7 | - | TRBV28 | TRBD1 | TGTGCCAGCAGTGGCTCGGGACAGAGCTCCTACGAGCAGTACTTC | CASSGSGQSSYEQYF
TRBJ2-7 | - | TRBV7-9 | - | TGTGCCAGCAGCTTAGGTCTAGAAGCGGCCTTCTACGAGCAGTACTTC | CASSLGLEAAFYEQYF
TRBJ2-1 | - | TRBV29-1 | - | TGCAGCGCCCTGGTCCGAGGGAGGACAGGGGTCGGGGGGGACTACAATGAGCAGTTCTTC | CSALVRGRTGVGGDYNEQFF
TRBJ1-2 | - | TRBV2 | TRBD1 | TGTGCCAGCAGGAGGGACAGGGTAGAGGATGGCTACACCTTC | CASRRDRVEDGYTF
TRBJ2-2 | - | TRBV18 | TRBD2 | TGTGCCAGCTCACCCCGGGAGGTTCCCGGGGAGCTGTTTTTT | CASSPREVPGELFF
TRBJ2-1 | - | TRBV9 | - | TGTGCCAGCAGTAGGTTGGGCGACAGCTCCTACAATGAGCAGTTCTTC | CASSRLGDSSYNEQFF
TRBJ1-5 | - | TRBV19 | - | TGTGCCGGAGGGAGGGGCAATCAGCCCCAGCATTTT | CAGGRGNQPQHF
TRBJ2-7 | - | TRBV28 | - | TGTGCCAGCGGTCTAGCGATGAGCGAGCAGTACTTC | CASGLAMSEQYF
TRBJ2-2 | - | TRBV5-1 | - | TGCGCCAGCAGCTACGTACAGGGTTTGGGCACCGGGGAGCTGTTTTTT | CASSYVQGLGTGELFF
TRBJ2-5 | - | TRBV5-1 | - | TGCGCCAGCAGCTTGATACAGCGGGTGGGGCAAGAGACCCAGTACTTC | CASSLIQRVGQETQYF
TRBJ1-5 | - | TRBV12-5 | TRBD1 | TGTGCTAGTGGTTTGGTACCCTGGACAGGTAATAGTTATAGCAATCAGCCCCAGCATTTT | CASGLVPWTGNSYSNQPQHF
TRBJ2-3 | - | TRBV5-1 | - | TGCGCCAGCAGCTTGGGGGGGGTACGCACAGATACGCAGTATTTT | CASSLGGVRTDTQYF
TRBJ2-2 | - | TRBV5-1 | TRBD2 | TGCGCCAGCAGTGGGACTAGCCCGACCGGGGAGCTGTTTTTT | CASSGTSPTGELFF
TRBJ2-3 | - | TRBV29-1 | TRBD2 | TGCAGCGTTGAGCGACTAGCGCGCACAGATACGCAGTATTTT | CSVERLARTDTQYF
TRBJ2-7 | - | TRBV5-6 | TRBD2 | TGTGCCAGCAGCTTGGGTTGGGGAGGGAACTACGAGCAGTACTTC | CASSLGWGGNYEQYF
TRBJ2-7 | - | TRBV27 | - | TGTGCCAGCAGGGACAGAGCCGGGGCCTACGAGCAGTACTTC | CASRDRAGAYEQYF
TRBJ1-5 | - | TRBV7-2 | TRBD1 | TGTGCCAGCAGCTTGAGGACAGGAGATCAGCCCCAGCATTTT | CASSLRTGDQPQHF
TRBJ1-1 | - | TRBV5-8 | TRBD1 | TGTGCCAGCAGCCCCGGACAGGGGTGGACTGAAGCTTTCTTT | CASSPGQGWTEAFF
TRBJ2-1 | once | TRBV7-6 | TRBD2 | TGTGCCAGCAGCTTAGTCGGCGGGAGGACGGGGGAGCAGTTCTTC | CASSLVGGRTGEQFF
TRBJ1-1 | - | TRBV5-1 | TRBD1 | TGCGCCAGCAGCTCGGGACAGGGGACTCGCACTGAAGCTTTCTTT | CASSSGQGTRTEAFF
TRBJ2-2 | - | TRBV28 | - | TGTGCCAGCCGTAGTTCGAAACACACCGGGGAGCTGTTTTTT | CASRSSKHTGELFF
TRBJ2-2 | - | TRBV7-6 | - | TGTGCCAGCAGCTTAGGGACCAGGGTCCCGACCGGGGAGCTGTTTTTT | CASSLGTRVPTGELFF
TRBJ1-3 | - | TRBV6-9 | - | TGTGCCAGCAGTCGACAGGGAAACACCATATATTTT | CASSRQGNTIYF
TRBJ1-4 | - | TRBV28 | - | TGTGCCAGCAGTTTATCCCCTGCAACTAATGAAAAACTGTTTTTT | CASSLSPATNEKLFF
TRBJ2-1 | - | TRBV28 | TRBD2 | TGTGCCAGCAGTTCCGCCTCGGCTAGCGGGGAGGATGAGCAGTTCTTC | CASSSASASGEDEQFF